This T cell receptor beta chain was profiled in a study of blood T cells in healthy people across ages. Investigators took approximately 10 milliliters of peripheral blood from every donor. Isolation of PBMCs gave at least 6 million cells per sample. This CDR3 comprises 16 residues. The V gene lost 4 bases and the J gene lost 4 bases, with 16 bases spanning the gap. A second PCR, run for roughly 7 to 11 cycles, used a sample-barcoded 5' primer plus a J-beta primer mix. Sequencing recovered at least 2.5 million CDR3-containing paired-end reads from each sample. TCRdb re-analysed the 5' RACE reads in MiXCR, keeping a single row per CDR3 protein. The table lists around 1,700,000 distinct CDR3 sequences, under 30% of them singletons.

The receptor was derived from a woman in her twenties or thirties in good health. This chain connects TRBV12-3 or TRBV12-4 to TRBJ1-4; D remains unclear. Sample: blood. Here the CDR3 reads CASSYTCWPSNEKLFF. The CDR3 region has the DNA TGTGCCAGCAGTTACACATGCTGGCCAAGTAATGAAAAACTGTTTTTT.